This T cell receptor (beta chain) was found in a study of blood T cell repertoires in COVID-19. The CDR3 has 16 residues. Germline-derived CDR1 and CDR2 are SGHRS and YFSETQ. Trimming cost V 5 bases and J 0 bases; bases outside gene matches: 6. In the original workflow: Estimates of nucleated cell counts were drawn from the amplification of reference gene primers. Profiled with immunoSEQ multiplex PCR; TCRdb holds only in-frame clones, not every one. That table gives V, J and clone size, and the DNA gave D and trimming. This repertoire shows more than 85,000 clones, 86% found once; its top ten account for 2% to 3%. The study drew participants aged about 18 to 95 years from about two dozen US areas. In Cohort 3, a recovered donor had either two negative PCRs, clearance, or symptom resolution.

Sequencing was performed on PBMCs or T cells enriched from blood (not recorded which). The TCR originated in a woman in her forties or fifties who had recovered from COVID-19. The chain has TRBV5-1 and TRBJ2-3; TRBD1 agrees at 10 bases. CDR3 sequence reads: CASRSGTGVSTDTQYF. The CDR3, as DNA: TGCGCCAGCAGATCCGGGACAGGGGTGAGCACAGATACGCAGTATTTT.